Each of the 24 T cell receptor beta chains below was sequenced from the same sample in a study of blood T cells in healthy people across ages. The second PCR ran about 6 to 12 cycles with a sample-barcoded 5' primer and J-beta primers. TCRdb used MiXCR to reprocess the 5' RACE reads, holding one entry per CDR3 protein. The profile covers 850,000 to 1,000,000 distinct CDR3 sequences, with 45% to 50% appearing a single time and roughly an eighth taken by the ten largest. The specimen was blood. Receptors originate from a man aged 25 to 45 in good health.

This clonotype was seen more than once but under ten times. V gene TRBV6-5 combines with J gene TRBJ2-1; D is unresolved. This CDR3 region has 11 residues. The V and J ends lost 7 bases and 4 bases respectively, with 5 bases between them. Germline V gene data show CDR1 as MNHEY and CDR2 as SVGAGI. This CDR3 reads CASISYNEQFF. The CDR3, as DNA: TGTGCCAGCATCAGTTACAATGAGCAGTTCTTC.

The CDR3 here is CASSQIAAGNIQYF. The CDR3 DNA is TGTGCCAGCAGTCAAATAGCGGCGGGAAACATTCAGTACTTC. The chain joins TRBV28 to TRBJ2-4; D may be TRBD2 (6 bases). Per germline, CDR1 MDHEN and CDR2 SYDVKM. Trimming pared 5 bases from V and 6 bases from J, leaving 14 bases between. The CDR3 is 14 residues long.

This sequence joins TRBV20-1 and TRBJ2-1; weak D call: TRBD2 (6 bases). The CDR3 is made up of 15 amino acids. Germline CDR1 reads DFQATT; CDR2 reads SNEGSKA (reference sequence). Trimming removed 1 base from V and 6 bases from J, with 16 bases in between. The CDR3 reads CSARVVAGLGNEQFF. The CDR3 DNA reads TGCAGTGCTAGAGTCGTGGCGGGACTCGGCAATGAGCAGTTCTTC.

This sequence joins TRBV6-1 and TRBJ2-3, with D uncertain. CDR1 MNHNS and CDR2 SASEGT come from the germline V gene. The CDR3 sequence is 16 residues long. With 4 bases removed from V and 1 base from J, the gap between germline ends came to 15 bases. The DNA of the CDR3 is TGTGCCAGCAGTGGCAGTCTAGTGGCTGGCACAGATACGCAGTATTTT. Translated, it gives CASSGSLVAGTDTQYF.

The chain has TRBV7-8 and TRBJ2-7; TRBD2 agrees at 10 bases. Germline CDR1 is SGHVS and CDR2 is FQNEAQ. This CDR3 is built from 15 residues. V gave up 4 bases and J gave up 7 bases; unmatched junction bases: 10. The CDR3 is CASSSSSGGTREQYF. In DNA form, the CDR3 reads TGTGCCAGCAGCTCCTCTAGCGGGGGCACGAGAGAGCAGTACTTC.

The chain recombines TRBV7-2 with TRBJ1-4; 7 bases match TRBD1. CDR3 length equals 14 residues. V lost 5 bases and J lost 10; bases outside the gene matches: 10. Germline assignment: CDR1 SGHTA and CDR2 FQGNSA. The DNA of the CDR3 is TGTGCCAGCAGCCCCGGGACAGACGTCCCAAAACTGTTTTTT. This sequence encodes CASSPGTDVPKLFF. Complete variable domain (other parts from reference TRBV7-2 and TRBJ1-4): GAGVSQSPSNKVTEKGKDVELRCDPISGHTALYWYRQSLGQGLEFLIYFQGNSAPDKSGLPSDRFSAERTGGSVSTLTIQRTQQEDSAVYLCASSPGTDVPKLFFGSGTQLSVL.

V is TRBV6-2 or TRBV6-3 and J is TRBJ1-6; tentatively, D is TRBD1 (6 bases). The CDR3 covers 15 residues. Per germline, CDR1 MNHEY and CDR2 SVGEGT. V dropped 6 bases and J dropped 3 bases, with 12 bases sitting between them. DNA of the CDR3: TGTGCCAGCAGACCGGACAGTGTCTATAATTCACCCCTCCACTTT. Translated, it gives CASRPDSVYNSPLHF.

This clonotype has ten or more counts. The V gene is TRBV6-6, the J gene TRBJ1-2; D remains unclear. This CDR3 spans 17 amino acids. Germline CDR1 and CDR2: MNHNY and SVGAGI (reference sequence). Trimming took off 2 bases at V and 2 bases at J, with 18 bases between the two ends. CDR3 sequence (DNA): TGTGCCAGCAGTTACCCGAGGCGTCCAGAGCGAAACTATGGCTACACCTTC. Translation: CASSYPRRPERNYGYTF.

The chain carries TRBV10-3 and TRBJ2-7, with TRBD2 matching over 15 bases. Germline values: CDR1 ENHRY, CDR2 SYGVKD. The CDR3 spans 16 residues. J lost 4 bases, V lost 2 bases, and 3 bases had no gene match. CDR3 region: CAISEHGTSGGYEQYF. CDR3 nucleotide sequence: TGTGCCATCAGTGAGCACGGGACTAGCGGGGGGTACGAGCAGTACTTC.

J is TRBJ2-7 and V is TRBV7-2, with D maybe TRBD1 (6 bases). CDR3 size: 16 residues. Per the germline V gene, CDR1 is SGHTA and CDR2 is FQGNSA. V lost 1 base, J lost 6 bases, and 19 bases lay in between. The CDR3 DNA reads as TGTGCCAGCAGCTTAGATAACCAGGGGCTTGGTATCGAGCAGTACTTC. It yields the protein CASSLDNQGLGIEQYF.

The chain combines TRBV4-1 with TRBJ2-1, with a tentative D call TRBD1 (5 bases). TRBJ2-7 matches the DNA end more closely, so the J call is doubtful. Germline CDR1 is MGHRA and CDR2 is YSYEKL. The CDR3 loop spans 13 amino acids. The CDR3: CASSQLLDNEQYF. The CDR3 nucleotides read TGCGCCAGCAGCCAACTTTTGGACAATGAGCAGTACTTC.

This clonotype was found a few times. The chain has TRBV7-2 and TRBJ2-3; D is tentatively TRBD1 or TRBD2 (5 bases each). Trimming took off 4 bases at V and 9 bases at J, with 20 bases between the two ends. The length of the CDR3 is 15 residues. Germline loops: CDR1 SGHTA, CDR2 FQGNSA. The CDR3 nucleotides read TGTGCCAGCAGCTGGGGAGAGGTGGGGGTAAGGACGCAGTATTTT. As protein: CASSWGEVGVRTQYF. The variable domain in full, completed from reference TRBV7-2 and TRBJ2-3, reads GAGVSQSPSNKVTEKGKDVELRCDPISGHTALYWYRQSLGQGLEFLIYFQGNSAPDKSGLPSDRFSAERTGGSVSTLTIQRTQQEDSAVYLCASSWGEVGVRTQYFGPGTRLTVL.

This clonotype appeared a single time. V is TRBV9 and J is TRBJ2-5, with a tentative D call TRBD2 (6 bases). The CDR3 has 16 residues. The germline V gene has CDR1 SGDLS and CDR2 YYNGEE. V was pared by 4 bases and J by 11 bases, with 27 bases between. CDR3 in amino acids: CASSPLGVTSTREQYF. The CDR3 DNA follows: TGTGCCAGCAGCCCCCTGGGGGTCACCTCAACACGGGAGCAGTACTTC.

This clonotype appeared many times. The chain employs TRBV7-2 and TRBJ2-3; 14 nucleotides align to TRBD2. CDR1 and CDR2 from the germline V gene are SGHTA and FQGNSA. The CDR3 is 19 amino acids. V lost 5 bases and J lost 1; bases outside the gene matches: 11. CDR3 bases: TGTGCCAGCAGCACCGTGGGGGGACTAGCGGGGGTGCGCACAGATACGCAGTATTTT. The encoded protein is CASSTVGGLAGVRTDTQYF. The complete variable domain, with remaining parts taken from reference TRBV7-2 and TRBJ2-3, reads GAGVSQSPSNKVTEKGKDVELRCDPISGHTALYWYRQSLGQGLEFLIYFQGNSAPDKSGLPSDRFSAERTGGSVSTLTIQRTQQEDSAVYLCASSTVGGLAGVRTDTQYFGPGTRLTVL.

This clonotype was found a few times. The CDR3 DNA reads as TGCGCCAGCAGCCAAGATGTCGGGGAGCAGTTCTTC. It translates to CASSQDVGEQFF. The chain combines TRBV4-1 with TRBJ2-1; no definite D call. V was shortened by 0 bases and J by 10 bases, with 7 bases between the two germline ends. This CDR3 has 12 amino acids. The germline V gene encodes CDR1 MGHRA and CDR2 YSYEKL.

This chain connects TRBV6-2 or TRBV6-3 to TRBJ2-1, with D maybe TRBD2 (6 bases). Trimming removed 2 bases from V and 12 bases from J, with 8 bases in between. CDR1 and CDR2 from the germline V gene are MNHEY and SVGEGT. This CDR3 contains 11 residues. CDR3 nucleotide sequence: TGTGCCAGCAGTTACCCCGGGGGGCAGTTCTTC. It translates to CASSYPGGQFF.

The CDR3 region has the DNA TGTGCCAGCAGCCAAATCGGGCGGGGGGGCCATTCCTACGAGCAGTACTTC. Amino acid sequence: CASSQIGRGGHSYEQYF. The chain links TRBV7-2 to TRBJ2-4, with 9 bases fitting TRBD2. The end of the DNA aligns better with TRBJ2-7, so the J call may be wrong. CDR3 length equals 17 residues. Germline V gene sequence: CDR1 SGHTA, CDR2 FQGNSA.

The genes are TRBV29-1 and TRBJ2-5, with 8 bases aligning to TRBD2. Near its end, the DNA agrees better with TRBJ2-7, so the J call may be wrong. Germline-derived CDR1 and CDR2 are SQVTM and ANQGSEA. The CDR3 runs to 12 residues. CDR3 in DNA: TGCAGCGCTGGGGGAGCGGGGGCCGAGCAGTACTTC. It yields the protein CSAGGAGAEQYF.

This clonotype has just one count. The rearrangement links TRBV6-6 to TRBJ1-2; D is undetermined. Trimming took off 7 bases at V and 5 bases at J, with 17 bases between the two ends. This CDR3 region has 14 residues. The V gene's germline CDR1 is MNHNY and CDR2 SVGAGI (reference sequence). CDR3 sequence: CASMFDPSRYGYTF. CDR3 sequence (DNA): TGTGCCAGCATGTTTGACCCATCGAGGTATGGCTACACCTTC.

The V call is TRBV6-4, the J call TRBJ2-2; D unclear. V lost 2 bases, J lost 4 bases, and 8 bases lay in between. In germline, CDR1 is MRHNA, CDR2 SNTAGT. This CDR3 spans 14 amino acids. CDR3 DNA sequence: TGTGCCAGCAGTGACGGGTTTCGCACCGGGGAGCTGTTTTTT. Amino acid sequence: CASSDGFRTGELFF.

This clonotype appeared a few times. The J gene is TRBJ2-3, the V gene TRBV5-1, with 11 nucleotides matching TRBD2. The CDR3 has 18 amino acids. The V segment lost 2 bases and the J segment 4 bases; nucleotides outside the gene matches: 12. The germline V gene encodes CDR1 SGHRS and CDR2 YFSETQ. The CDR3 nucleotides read TGCGCCAGCAGCTTTCGACCCGAACTAGCGGGGGATGCAGATACGCAGTATTTT. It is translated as CASSFRPELAGDADTQYF.

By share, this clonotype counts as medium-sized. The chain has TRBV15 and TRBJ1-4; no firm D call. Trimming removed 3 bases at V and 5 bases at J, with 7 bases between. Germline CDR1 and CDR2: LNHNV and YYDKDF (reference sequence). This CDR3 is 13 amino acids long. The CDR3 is CATSSRPNEKLFF. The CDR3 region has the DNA TGTGCCACCAGCAGTCGACCAAATGAAAAACTGTTTTTT.

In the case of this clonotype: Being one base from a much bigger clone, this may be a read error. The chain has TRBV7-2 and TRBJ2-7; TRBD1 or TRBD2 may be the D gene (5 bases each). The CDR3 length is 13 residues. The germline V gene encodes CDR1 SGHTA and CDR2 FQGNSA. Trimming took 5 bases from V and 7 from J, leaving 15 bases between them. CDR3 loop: CASSPGPANEQYF. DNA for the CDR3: TGTGCCAGCAGCCCGGGGCCTGCGAATGAGCAGTACTTC.

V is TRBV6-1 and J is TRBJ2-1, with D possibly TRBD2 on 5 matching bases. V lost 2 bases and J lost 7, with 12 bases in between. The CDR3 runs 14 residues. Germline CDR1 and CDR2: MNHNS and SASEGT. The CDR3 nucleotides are TGTGCCAGCAGTGAACGCCAGCGCGGGAATGAGCAGTTCTTC. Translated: CASSERQRGNEQFF.